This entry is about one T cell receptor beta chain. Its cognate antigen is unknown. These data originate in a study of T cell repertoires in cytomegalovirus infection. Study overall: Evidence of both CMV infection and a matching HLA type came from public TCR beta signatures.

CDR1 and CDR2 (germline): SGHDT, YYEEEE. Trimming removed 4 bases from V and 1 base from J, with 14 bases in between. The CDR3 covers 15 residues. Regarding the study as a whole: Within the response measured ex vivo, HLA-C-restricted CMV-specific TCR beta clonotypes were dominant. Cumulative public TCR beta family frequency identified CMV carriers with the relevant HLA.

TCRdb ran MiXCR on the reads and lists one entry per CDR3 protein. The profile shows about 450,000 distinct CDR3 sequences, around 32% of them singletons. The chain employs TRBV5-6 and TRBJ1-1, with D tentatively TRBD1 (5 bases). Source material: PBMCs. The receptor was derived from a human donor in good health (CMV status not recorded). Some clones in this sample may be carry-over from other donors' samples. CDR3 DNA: TGTGCCAGCAGCCCTAACCACAGGCAGAACACTGAAGCTTTCTTT. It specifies CASSPNHRQNTEAFF.